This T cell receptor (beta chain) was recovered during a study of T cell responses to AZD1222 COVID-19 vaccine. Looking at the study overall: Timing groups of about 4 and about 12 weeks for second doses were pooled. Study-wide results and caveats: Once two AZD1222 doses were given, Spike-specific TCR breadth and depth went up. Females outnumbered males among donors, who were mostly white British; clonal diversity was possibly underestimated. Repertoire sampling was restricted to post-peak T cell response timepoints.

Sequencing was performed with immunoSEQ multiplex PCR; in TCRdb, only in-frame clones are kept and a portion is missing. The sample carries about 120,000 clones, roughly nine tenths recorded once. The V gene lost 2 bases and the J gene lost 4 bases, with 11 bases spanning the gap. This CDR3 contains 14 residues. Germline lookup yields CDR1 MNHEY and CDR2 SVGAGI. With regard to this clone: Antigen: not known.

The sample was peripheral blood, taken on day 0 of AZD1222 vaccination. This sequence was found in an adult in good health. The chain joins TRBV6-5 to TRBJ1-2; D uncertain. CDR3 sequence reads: CASSYEGRAYGYTF. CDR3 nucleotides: TGTGCCAGCAGTTACGAAGGGAGGGCCTATGGCTACACCTTC.